This T cell receptor (beta chain) was identified during a study of T cells in Graves' hyperthyroidism and ophthalmopathy. This clonotype was found a few times. Patients aged 18 to 65 had newly diagnosed hyperthyroidism of under 2 months' duration. Diagnoses were made from clinical symptoms, serum measures (thyroxine and TRAb), thyroid ultrasound and orbital computed tomography. Sampled blood dates from first hyperthyroidism diagnosis, and it precedes any ophthalmopathy symptoms. Amplification yielded TCR beta CDR3 regions, with RNA transcripts as the source. HTBI primers were the set used in a first-round RT-PCR of the TCR CDR3. TCRdb redid the calling of the multiplex PCR reads with MiXCR, one entry per CDR3 protein. The sample has some 600,000 distinct CDR3 sequences, about 15% seen once. Germline V gives CDR1 MNHEY, CDR2 SVGEGT. V was cut by 4 bases and J by 6 bases, with 10 bases left in between. The CDR3 contains 12 residues.

The specimen sequenced was blood. The clonotype comes from a woman under 40 with Graves' hyperthyroidism that later progressed to Graves' ophthalmopathy. The chain carries TRBV6-2 or TRBV6-3 and TRBJ2-7, with D unresolved. The CDR3 sequence: CASSFTSGEQYF. In DNA form, the CDR3 reads TGTGCCAGCAGTTTCACGTCTGGCGAGCAGTACTTC.